These 14 T cell receptor beta chains share one sample of origin, sequenced in a study of STAT5B mutations in CD4+ large granular lymphocyte leukemia. Method: immunoSEQ multiplex PCR; TCRdb's copy keeps in-frame clones and lacks some. Of around 28,000 clones in the sample, around 74% were seen once. Source material: CD4+ T cells from blood buffy coats. Every receptor here comes from a human donor in good health.

This clone was picked up a small number of times. The chain has TRBV11-2 and TRBJ1-3; tentatively, D is TRBD1 (5 bases). The V end lost 2 bases, the J end lost 9 bases, and 11 bases lay between the germline ends. Germline loops: CDR1 SGHAT, CDR2 FQNNGV. The CDR3 covers 13 residues. The CDR3 reads CASSLYRSRTIYF. The DNA of the CDR3 is TGTGCCAGCAGCTTATACAGGAGTCGCACCATATATTTT.

The chain uses TRBV9 and TRBJ1-5; D possibly corresponds to TRBD1 (5 bases). The CDR3 contains 14 residues. Germline CDR1 and CDR2: SGDLS and YYNGEE. With 0 bases removed from V and 6 bases from J, the gap between germline ends came to 10 bases. CDR3 residues: CASSVGGAGQPQHF. DNA of the CDR3: TGTGCCAGCAGCGTAGGTGGGGCGGGTCAGCCCCAGCATTTT.

The chain joins TRBV2 to TRBJ2-5, with TRBD1 matching 7 bases. This CDR3 has 13 residues. With 6 bases clipped from V and 1 base from J, the junction kept 2 bases outside the gene matches. CDR1 is SNHLY and CDR2 is FYNNEI in the germline V gene. This CDR3 reads CASSRDSQETQYF. The DNA for the CDR3 is TGTGCCAGCAGCAGGGACAGCCAAGAGACCCAGTACTTC.

This clone has only one observation. V gene TRBV7-6 combines with J gene TRBJ1-1; D unresolved. The CDR3 loop spans 13 amino acids. With 3 bases removed from V and 1 base from J, the gap between germline ends came to 6 bases. The V gene's germline CDR1 is SGHVS and CDR2 FNYEAQ. CDR3: CASSFSQNTEAFF. CDR3 bases: TGTGCCAGCAGCTTCTCCCAGAACACTGAAGCTTTCTTT. Variable domain in full (rest from reference TRBV7-6 and TRBJ1-1): GAGVSQSPRYKVTKRGQDVALRCDPISGHVSLYWYRQALGQGPEFLTYFNYEAQQDKSGLPNDRFSAERPEGSISTLTIQRTEQRDSAMYRCASSFSQNTEAFFGQGTRLTVV.

V gene TRBV7-2 combines with J gene TRBJ2-7, with D possibly being TRBD2 (5 bases). The CDR3 runs 13 residues. The V gene lost 6 bases and the J gene lost 3 bases, with 12 bases spanning the gap. Germline loops: CDR1 SGHTA, CDR2 FQGNSA. The CDR3 DNA reads TGTGCCAGCAGTGTCCGGAGGCACTACGAGCAGTACTTC. Amino acid sequence: CASSVRRHYEQYF.

The gene calls are TRBV27 and TRBJ2-3; TRBD2 matches 7 bases. The CDR3 length is 13 residues. Trimming at V came to 6 bases and at J to 2 bases, leaving 2 bases not matched to a gene. Germline assignment: CDR1 MNHEY and CDR2 SMNVEV (reference sequence). DNA of the CDR3: TGTGCCAGCAGCCTAGCGGTCACAGATACGCAGTATTTT. Encoded protein: CASSLAVTDTQYF.

V is TRBV11-2 and J is TRBJ2-4, with D possibly matching TRBD2 (5 bases). This CDR3 is built from 15 residues. V was trimmed by 5 bases and J by 1 base, leaving 12 bases between them. Germline lookup yields CDR1 SGHAT and CDR2 FQNNGV. CDR3: CASSQPGGAKNIQYF. CDR3 DNA sequence: TGTGCCAGCAGCCAACCAGGAGGCGCCAAAAACATTCAGTACTTC.

The rearrangement joins TRBV11-3 to TRBJ2-1; 12 bases match TRBD2. Losses at the gene ends were 5 bases for V and 9 bases for J; bases not matched to a gene: 5. This CDR3 contains 14 residues. Per germline, CDR1 SGHNT and CDR2 YENEEA. The CDR3 bases are TGTGCCAGCAGCAAGACTAGCGGGAGTACTGAGCAGTTCTTC. Encoded protein: CASSKTSGSTEQFF.

The chain is built from TRBV23-1 and TRBJ2-7; D is unclear. TRBV23-1 is an ORF for which the function is uncertain. The CDR3 covers 14 residues. Trimming took 0 bases from V and 4 from J, leaving 10 bases between them. CDR3 sequence (DNA): TGCGCCAGCAGTCAATCGCGCAGGCGTTACGAGCAGTACGTC. Translation gives CASSQSRRRYEQYV.

V gene TRBV11-1 combines with J gene TRBJ1-3; D perhaps matches TRBD1 (5 bases). V shed 5 bases and J shed 0 bases, with 14 bases lying between them. CDR3 length: 16 residues. Germline V gene lookup returns CDR1 SGHAT and CDR2 FQDESV (reference sequence). Written as DNA, the CDR3 is TGTGCCAGCAGCCCGGGACGGACCATCTCTGGAAACACCATATATTTT. As protein: CASSPGRTISGNTIYF.

The rearrangement uses TRBV5-4 and TRBJ2-7; D is possibly TRBD2 (6 bases). Trimming pared 0 bases from V and 0 bases from J, leaving 7 bases between. The CDR3 spans 14 residues. Germline lookup yields CDR1 SGHNT and CDR2 YYREEE (reference sequence). Here the CDR3 reads CASSLGSGSYEQYF. CDR3 in DNA: TGTGCCAGCAGCTTGGGTAGCGGCTCCTACGAGCAGTACTTC. Complete variable domain (other parts from reference TRBV5-4 and TRBJ2-7): ETGVTQSPTHLIKTRGQQVTLRCSSQSGHNTVSWYQQALGQGPQFIFQYYREEENGRGNFPPRFSGLQFPNYSSELNVNALELDDSALYLCASSLGSGSYEQYFGPGTRLTVT.

About this clone itself: The junction differs from germline at one of its ends, possibly a read error. V and J are TRBV28 and TRBJ2-1, with unresolved D. The germline gives CDR1 MDHEN, CDR2 SYDVKM. The CDR3 runs 12 residues. CDR3 DNA: TGTGCCAGCTGTTTTCGTCGGGTTGAGCAGTTCTTC. Residues: CASCFRRVEQFF. The full variable domain, completed using reference TRBV28 and TRBJ2-1, is DVKVTQSSRYLVKRTGEKVFLECVQDMDHENMFWYRQDPGLGLRLIYFSYDVKMKEKGDIPEGYSVSREKKERFSLILESASTNQTSMYLCASCFRRVEQFFGPGTRLTVL.

The chain joins TRBV9 to TRBJ1-1; D is unresolved. The V and J ends lost 2 bases and 1 base respectively, with 6 bases between them. The CDR3 spans 13 residues. Germline loops: CDR1 SGDLS, CDR2 YYNGEE. Written as DNA, the CDR3 is TGTGCCAGCAGCGTCACACCGAACACTGAAGCTTTCTTT. It is translated as CASSVTPNTEAFF.

The J gene is TRBJ2-1, the V gene TRBV5-1; 7 nucleotides agree with TRBD2. CDR1 is SGHRS and CDR2 is YFSETQ in the germline V gene. The length of the CDR3 is 16 residues. V shed 1 base, J shed 7 bases, and the junction held 11 bases outside the gene matches. The CDR3 DNA sequence: TGCGCCAGCAGCTTGCTCGGACTAGAACTGGGGAATGAGCAGTTCTTC. Residues: CASSLLGLELGNEQFF.